This TCR beta chain was sequenced during a study of blood T cell repertoires in COVID-19. Study overall: Researchers got acute and convalescent COVID-19 samples from the United States, Italy and Spain. The analysed material was cDNA or gDNA that came from T cells, B-cell-depleted T cells, or PBMCs.

CDR1 is MNHEY, CDR2 SVGAGI, per germline. This CDR3 region has 14 residues. V shed 7 bases and J shed 2 bases, with 14 bases lying between them. Original processing notes: Nucleated cell number was recorded as an estimate derived from reference gene primer amplification. The data were produced by immunoSEQ multiplex PCR, yet TCRdb's version contains in-frame clones alone and is incomplete. The DNA gave D and trimming, while V, J and clone size come from that table. The sample carries about 220,000 clones, 80% to 85% recorded once. This TCR was recovered from a woman aged 55 to 70 with acute or convalescent COVID-19. The V and J genes are TRBV6-5 and TRBJ1-2; D is uncertain. Sequencing was carried out using peripheral blood. CDR3 residues: CASTLAEMNYGYTF. The CDR3 region has the DNA TGTGCCAGCACCTTGGCGGAAATGAACTATGGCTACACCTTC.